Below are 21 T cell receptor beta chains sequenced from a single sample in a study of response to subunit inactivated influenza vaccine. TCRdb re-called the RT-PCR reads with MiXCR, one entry per CDR3 protein. The sample yields hundreds of thousands of distinct CDR3 sequences, 25% seen once. Here the sequenced sample was CD4+ T cells sorted from PBMCs, taken roughly 5 days after vaccination. These receptors all stem from a middle-aged man who received an inactivated influenza vaccine.

The chain is built from TRBV7-2 and TRBJ2-3; no reliable D call. Germline CDR1 reads SGHTA; CDR2 reads FQGNSA. The CDR3 extends over 14 amino acids. V was cut by 6 bases and J by 0 bases, with 10 bases left in between. As DNA, the CDR3 is TGTGCCAGCAGGGTCAGGAGTAGCACAGATACGCAGTATTTT. It translates to CASRVRSSTDTQYF.

This clonotype was counted a single time. This sequence joins TRBV27 and TRBJ1-6; 9 bases match TRBD1. V shed 5 bases, J shed 8 bases, and the junction held 7 bases outside the gene matches. Germline lookup yields CDR1 MNHEY and CDR2 SMNVEV (reference sequence). The CDR3 runs to 15 residues. The CDR3 DNA sequence: TGTGCCAGCAGTCCCGGGACAGGGTCTTATTCACCCCTCCACTTT. Its translation: CASSPGTGSYSPLHF.

J is TRBJ2-5 and V is TRBV7-2; 13 bases are shared with TRBD2. V dropped 1 base and J dropped 5; count of bases not matched to a gene: 7. Germline V gene sequence: CDR1 SGHTA, CDR2 FQGNSA. This CDR3 spans 17 amino acids. The CDR3 DNA follows: TGTGCCAGCAGCTTAGGGACTAGCGGGAGTCCGTGGGAGACCCAGTACTTC. As protein: CASSLGTSGSPWETQYF.

The sample holds a few counts of this clonotype. The chain recombines TRBV6-2 or TRBV6-3 with TRBJ2-2, with 7 bases identical to TRBD1. The CDR3 spans 13 residues. V shed 10 bases and J 4 bases; nucleotides not matched to a gene: 6. Germline loops: CDR1 MNHEY, CDR2 SVGEGT. The CDR3 reads CAIRQGATGELFF. CDR3 coding DNA: TGTGCCATAAGACAGGGAGCCACCGGGGAGCTGTTTTTT.

This clonotype has a handful of counts. The rearrangement uses TRBV5-5 and TRBJ1-1; no clear D. From germline, CDR1 is SGHKS and CDR2 YYEKEE (reference sequence). Trimming pared 2 bases from V and 7 bases from J, leaving 9 bases between. The CDR3 extends over 12 amino acids. In nucleotides, the CDR3 is TGTGCCAGCAGCTTTAGAGACTTTGAAGCTTTCTTT. Translating gives CASSFRDFEAFF.

This clonotype was counted only a few times. The chain employs TRBV30 and TRBJ2-3; D gene uncertain. V gave up 2 bases and J gave up 6 bases, with 9 bases separating them. There are 12 residues in the CDR3. Germline lookup yields CDR1 GTSNPN and CDR2 SVGIG (reference sequence). The CDR3 coding sequence is TGTGCCTGGAGTCTCTCTTGGGATACGCAGTATTTT. Encoded protein: CAWSLSWDTQYF.

This clonotype has a count of ten or more. J is TRBJ2-3 and V is TRBV20-1; 13 nucleotides agree with TRBD2. CDR3 length: 20 residues. The V segment lost 0 bases and the J segment 4 bases; nucleotides outside the gene matches: 16. In germline, CDR1 is DFQATT, CDR2 SNEGSKA (reference sequence). As DNA, the CDR3 is TGCAGTGCTAGAGATTGGACTAGCGGGAGTCGGGGTTCGATCGCAGATACGCAGTATTTT. Translated: CSARDWTSGSRGSIADTQYF.

This clonotype was observed a handful of times. The CDR3 DNA sequence: TGCGCCAGCAGCCTGCGGACAGGGGCCCCAAACACTGAAGCTTTCTTT. As protein: CASSLRTGAPNTEAFF. The V call is TRBV4-3, the J call TRBJ1-1, with 9 bases aligning to TRBD1. After removal of 4 bases from V and 2 bases from J, the junction contained 8 bases not matched to a gene. The germline gives CDR1 LGHNA, CDR2 YSLEER. The CDR3 is 16 residues long.

This clonotype was seen only a few times. The chain is built from TRBV7-8 and TRBJ2-7; the D call may be TRBD1 or TRBD2 (5 bases each). Germline CDR1 reads SGHVS; CDR2 reads FQNEAQ. Trimming removed 6 bases at V and 5 bases at J, with 14 bases between. The CDR3 is 13 amino acids. CDR3 sequence reads: CASSFRVGNEQYF. The CDR3 DNA reads as TGTGCCAGCAGTTTCAGGGTCGGGAACGAGCAGTACTTC.

The V gene is TRBV7-9, the J gene TRBJ2-3; D remains ambiguous. The CDR3 spans 17 residues. V was cut by 5 bases and J by 0 bases, with 18 bases left in between. Per the germline V gene, CDR1 is SEHNR and CDR2 is FQNEAQ (reference sequence). In DNA form, the CDR3 reads TGTGCCAGCAGCCCGCCAAAAAAGAACGCGAGCACAGATACGCAGTATTTT. It yields the protein CASSPPKKNASTDTQYF. Full variable domain (missing parts from reference TRBV7-9 and TRBJ2-3): DTGVSQNPRHKITKRGQNVTFRCDPISEHNRLYWYRQTLGQGPEFLTYFQNEAQLEKSRLLSDRFSAERPKGSFSTLEIQRTEQGDSAMYLCASSPPKKNASTDTQYFGPGTRLTVL.

This clonotype was seen a handful of times. V usage is TRBV20-1 and J usage is TRBJ2-1; D unresolved. Germline V CDR1 and CDR2: DFQATT, SNEGSKA (reference sequence). Trimming shortened V by 6 bases and J by 2 bases, and 11 bases separated the two germline ends. CDR3 size: 13 residues. The CDR3 loop is CSAVRLTYNEQFF. The CDR3 DNA follows: TGCAGTGCCGTACGGTTAACCTACAATGAGCAGTTCTTC.

This chain links TRBV30 with TRBJ2-1, with D maybe TRBD2 (6 bases). Trimming removed 1 base at V and 8 bases at J, with 15 bases between. CDR1 and CDR2 (germline): GTSNPN, SVGIG (reference sequence). The CDR3 contains 14 residues. This CDR3 reads CAWSAGDFPYEQFF. The CDR3 region has the DNA TGTGCCTGGAGTGCCGGGGACTTTCCCTATGAGCAGTTCTTC. Looking up the rest from reference TRBV30 and TRBJ2-1 gives the full variable domain: SQTIHQWPATLVQPVGSPLSLECTVEGTSNPNLYWYRQAAGRGLQLLFYSVGIGQISSEVPQNLSASRPQDRQFILSSKKLLLSDSGFYLCAWSAGDFPYEQFFGPGTRLTVL.

This chain connects TRBV7-6 to TRBJ2-2, with 13 positions matching TRBD2. CDR3 length: 19 amino acids. The V gene's germline CDR1 is SGHVS and CDR2 FNYEAQ. The ends lost 2 bases at V and 1 base at J; junction bases unmatched: 7. CDR3 in amino acids: CASSLWAGLAGLNTGELFF. DNA of the CDR3: TGTGCCAGCAGCTTATGGGCGGGACTAGCGGGACTGAACACCGGGGAGCTGTTTTTT.

The chain is built from TRBV7-2 and TRBJ1-4, with TRBD1 matching over 9 bases. Germline trimming cut 5 bases from V and 7 bases from J; bases unmatched to any gene: 5. From germline, CDR1 is SGHTA and CDR2 FQGNSA. This CDR3 comprises 14 residues. In DNA, the CDR3 is TGTGCCAGCAGCGCACAGGGGGCAGGTGAAAAACTGTTTTTT. Encoded protein: CASSAQGAGEKLFF.

This sequence joins TRBV20-1 and TRBJ2-5, with 7 bases identical to TRBD1. Looked up from germline, CDR1 is DFQATT and CDR2 is SNEGSKA (reference sequence). J gave up 2 bases and V 3 bases, and 6 bases lay outside the gene matches. The CDR3 has 14 residues. As DNA, the CDR3 is TGCAGTGCTAGCCGATACAGGGGACAAGAGACCCAGTACTTC. Its protein is CSASRYRGQETQYF.

This clonotype was counted between two and nine times. The chain uses TRBV6-2 or TRBV6-3 and TRBJ2-1, with TRBD2 as a possible D gene (6 bases). Trimming took 4 bases from V and 2 from J, leaving 15 bases between them. The CDR3 is 16 residues long. CDR1 is MNHEY, CDR2 SVGEGT, per germline. CDR3 in amino acids: CASSSLQRVTYNEQFF. CDR3 nucleotides: TGTGCCAGCAGTTCGCTCCAGCGGGTAACCTACAATGAGCAGTTCTTC.

V is TRBV10-2 and J is TRBJ2-7; the match to TRBD1 covers 10 bases. Per germline, CDR1 WSHSY and CDR2 SAAADI. V lost 4 bases and J lost 2; bases outside the gene matches: 5. The CDR3 consists of 15 residues. In DNA form, the CDR3 reads TGCGCCAGCAGTGCAGGGACAGGGGCCGCCTACGAGCAGTACTTC. It yields the protein CASSAGTGAAYEQYF.

This clonotype came up a few times. This chain connects TRBV5-1 to TRBJ2-5; 8 nucleotides align to TRBD1. V was pared by 2 bases and J by 5 bases, with 5 bases of the junction left unmatched. Germline V gene data show CDR1 as SGHRS and CDR2 as YFSETQ. The CDR3 is made up of 14 amino acids. CDR3 nucleotides: TGCGCCAGCAGCTTATCGACAGGGGATGAGACCCAGTACTTC. Its translation is CASSLSTGDETQYF.

The chain uses TRBV4-3 and TRBJ2-1; TRBD2 aligns across 10 bases. Germline V lookup: CDR1 LGHNA, CDR2 YSLEER. Trimming removed 1 base from V and 9 bases from J; junction bases left unmatched: 9. The CDR3 has 16 amino acids. Here the CDR3 DNA reads TGCGCCAGCAGCCAAGCGGCCACTAGCGGGATTTTTGAGCAGTTCTTC. It yields the protein CASSQAATSGIFEQFF.

This clonotype was seen ten or more times. The gene calls are TRBV5-1 and TRBJ2-1; D not resolved. The V gene lost 5 bases and the J gene lost 0 bases, with 12 bases spanning the gap. Germline assignment: CDR1 SGHRS and CDR2 YFSETQ. The CDR3 contains 15 residues. The CDR3 DNA is TGCGCCAGCAGGGCCCTGGCCGACTCCTACAATGAGCAGTTCTTC. Translating it yields CASRALADSYNEQFF.

This clonotype has just a few counts. This chain uses TRBV6-2 or TRBV6-3 with TRBJ1-5; D is undetermined. The CDR3 has 12 residues. Trimming stripped 6 bases from V and 6 bases from J, with 9 bases between. CDR1 is MNHEY, CDR2 SVGEGT, per germline. For the CDR3, the DNA is TGTGCCAGCAGCCGACTCATTCAGCCCCAGCATTTT. Translating it yields CASSRLIQPQHF.